This T cell receptor (beta chain) was observed in a study of T-cell memory formation after mild COVID-19. About the study: The study found TCR clusters largely donor specific. Study-level findings and limits: Mostly located in CM and EM were contracting CD4+ clones, with contracting CD8+ clones located in EMRA.

The CDR3 is 15 residues long. Germline lookup yields CDR1 SNHLY and CDR2 FYNNEI. Trimming cost V 3 bases and J 10 bases; bases outside gene matches: 5. A note on this clonotype: Its antigen is as yet unknown.

MiXCR was run by TCRdb on the 5' RACE reads, yielding one entry per CDR3 protein. The sample comprises 350,000 to 450,000 distinct CDR3 sequences, around 27% of which are singletons, and 13% rests with the top ten. What was sequenced was PBMCs or a T cell subset sorted from them (not recorded which). The rearrangement joins TRBV2 to TRBJ1-6; TRBD1 agrees at 11 bases. The TCR sequence derives from an adult woman who had mild COVID-19 (a few samples of this study predate the infection). Cell type and time point are not known. CDR3 sequence reads: CASSEGQGVRSPLHF. Written as DNA, the CDR3 is TGTGCCAGCAGTGAGGGACAGGGGGTAAGATCACCCCTCCACTTT.